This T cell receptor (beta chain) is from a study of blood T cell repertoires in COVID-19. Study-wide background: The United States, Italy and Spain were the sources of the acute and convalescent COVID-19 samples. PBMCs, B-cell-depleted T cells, or T cells were the source of the cDNA or gDNA that made up the material.

The germline V gene has CDR1 MRHNA and CDR2 SNTAGT. The ends were cut back, 6 bases at V and 4 bases at J, with 16 bases in the middle. The CDR3 is 15 amino acids. Authors' methods: Reference gene primer amplification yielded estimated nucleated cell counts. Repertoires were generated with immunoSEQ multiplex PCR, while TCRdb's copy carries only in-frame clones and drops some. Clonal size and the V and J genes are those of that table, whereas D and trimming came from the DNA. The table records about 200,000 clones, around 91% of them present only once. The sequenced material came from peripheral blood. The TCR sequence derives from a middle-aged woman with acute or convalescent COVID-19. The V call is TRBV6-4, the J call TRBJ2-1, with D possibly being TRBD1 (7 bases). CDR3 coding DNA: TGTGCCAGCAGCCCAGGGGGGCCCCTTTACAATGAGCAGTTCTTC. It codes for CASSPGGPLYNEQFF.